This TCR beta chain was captured in a study of T cells in Graves' hyperthyroidism and ophthalmopathy. This clonotype was counted many times. The CDR3 is made up of 15 amino acids. Germline V gene lookup returns CDR1 KGHSH and CDR2 LQKENI. V was pared by 3 bases and J by 3 bases, with 14 bases between. RNA transcripts gave rise to amplified TCR beta CDR3 regions. HTBI primers were used for first-round RT-PCR of the TCR CDR3. From the multiplex PCR reads, TCRdb called clonotypes with MiXCR, one entry per CDR3 protein. The repertoire has about 480,000 distinct CDR3 sequences, 13% to 15% of them found once; the top ten carry 15% to 20%.

The gene calls are TRBV18 and TRBJ1-1; D may be TRBD1 (6 bases). The receptor comes from a woman aged 18-30 years with Graves' hyperthyroidism. Material for sequencing was blood. CDR3 loop: CASSPQTGLDTEAFF. The CDR3 DNA follows: TGTGCCAGCTCACCTCAAACAGGGTTGGACACTGAAGCTTTCTTT.